This TCR beta chain is from a study of response to subunit inactivated influenza vaccine. The CDR3 sequence is 13 residues long. Looked up from germline, CDR1 is SQVTM and CDR2 is ANQGSEA. The V end was cut by 2 bases, the J end by 0 bases, with 7 bases between. In this sample, this clonotype turned up a few times. TCRdb used MiXCR to reprocess the RT-PCR reads, holding one entry per CDR3 protein. The table shows over 300,000 distinct CDR3 sequences, with about a fifth occurring only once. The chain joins TRBV29-1 to TRBJ1-1; D is unresolved. The sequences come from PBMCs from blood, collected about 19 months after vaccination. This sequence originates from a man between 50 and 75 years old who received an inactivated influenza vaccine. The chain's CDR3 is CSVELRLNTEAFF. DNA of the CDR3: TGCAGCGTTGAATTGCGACTGAACACTGAAGCTTTCTTT.